The present entry profiles one TCR beta chain with its context. This specimen comes from a study of T cell changes during pregnancy in multiple sclerosis. The CDR3 has 16 residues. Trimming cost V 6 bases and J 4 bases; bases outside gene matches: 11. The germline V gene has CDR1 MDHEN and CDR2 SYDVKM. Using immunoSEQ multiplex PCR, the repertoire was profiled, and TCRdb retains in-frame clones only, with some absent. The sample records 56,000 or so clones, 80% to 95% being singletons. The receptor was derived from a female donor with multiple sclerosis, enrolled in a pregnancy study. The sequenced sample was CD4+ T cells from peripheral blood mononuclear cells, obtained in the third trimester of pregnancy. The chain links TRBV28 to TRBJ2-7, with TRBD2 identical over 11 bases. This chain's CDR3 is CASRPTLAGGPYEQYF. Written as DNA, the CDR3 is TGTGCCAGCAGGCCAACCTTAGCGGGAGGGCCGTACGAGCAGTACTTC.